Each of the 9 T cell receptor beta chains below was sequenced from the same sample in a study of response to subunit inactivated influenza vaccine. TCRdb re-derived calls from the RT-PCR reads in MiXCR, one entry per CDR3 protein. The table includes approximately 570,000 distinct CDR3 sequences, around 8% detected once. This material consisted of PBMCs from blood, taken roughly 24 months after vaccination. These receptors were obtained from a man in his fifties or sixties who received an inactivated influenza vaccine.

A few counts support this clonotype. The chain joins TRBV28 to TRBJ1-4; 8 bases fit TRBD1. The germline CDR1 and CDR2 sequences are MDHEN and SYDVKM. CDR3 length: 15 residues. Germline trimming cut 4 bases from V and 7 bases from J; bases unmatched to any gene: 8. The CDR3 DNA reads as TGTGCCAGCAGTTCGTCAGGACAGGGTGCTGAAAAACTGTTTTTT. Amino acid sequence: CASSSSGQGAEKLFF.

This clonotype was observed many times. This chain uses TRBV11-2 with TRBJ2-1; no clear D. The CDR3 runs to 14 residues. From germline, CDR1 is SGHAT and CDR2 FQNNGV. The V gene lost 0 bases and the J gene lost 3 bases, with 6 bases spanning the gap. The CDR3 loop reads CASSLERDYNEQFF. CDR3 bases: TGTGCCAGCAGCTTAGAGCGCGACTACAATGAGCAGTTCTTC.

V is TRBV5-1 and J is TRBJ1-3; a possible D gene is TRBD1 (5 bases). The germline V gene encodes CDR1 SGHRS and CDR2 YFSETQ. V shed 4 bases and J shed 8 bases, with 31 bases lying between them. The CDR3 extends over 19 amino acids. The CDR3 bases are TGCGCCAGCAGCCCCGTTCGAGGGCTAGGGACCAGAGAAGGATACACCATATATTTT. Translated, it gives CASSPVRGLGTREGYTIYF.

The chain employs TRBV12-3 or TRBV12-4 and TRBJ1-1; D is unresolved. This CDR3 region has 12 residues. With 7 bases removed from V and 6 bases from J, the gap between germline ends came to 12 bases. The CDR3 DNA reads as TGTGCCAGCACCACCTTCGCGGCTGAAGCTTTCTTT. Amino acids: CASTTFAAEAFF.

This clonotype was observed a few times. The gene calls are TRBV6-2 or TRBV6-3 and TRBJ2-4; TRBD1 aligns across 12 bases. The germline gives CDR1 MNHEY, CDR2 SVGEGT. Trimming at V came to 2 bases and at J to 7 bases, leaving 9 bases not matched to a gene. The CDR3 is made up of 17 amino acids. In DNA, the CDR3 is TGTGCCAGCAGTTACCCCCGGGACAGGGGGCGTTACAACATTCAGTACTTC. Protein sequence: CASSYPRDRGRYNIQYF.

This clonotype was seen repeatedly, ten times or more. In nucleotides, the CDR3 is TGCAGTGCTAGAGATCATACGGGACACTACAATGAGCAGTTCTTC. It yields the protein CSARDHTGHYNEQFF. The V and J genes are TRBV20-1 and TRBJ2-1, with D possibly being TRBD1 (6 bases). V was pared by 0 bases and J by 3 bases, with 12 bases between. CDR3 length: 15 amino acids. Germline V lookup: CDR1 DFQATT, CDR2 SNEGSKA (reference sequence).

This clonotype was detected a few times. The chain combines TRBV12-3 or TRBV12-4 with TRBJ1-2; D is undetermined. V lost 6 bases to trimming and J lost 4 bases, with 12 bases between them. The CDR3 totals 13 residues. The CDR3 reads CASSLRILYGYTF. For the CDR3, the DNA is TGTGCCAGCAGCCTCCGGATCCTCTATGGCTACACCTTC.

There are a few counts of this clonotype. The chain is built from TRBV6-2 or TRBV6-3 and TRBJ2-5, with D uncertain. The V gene lost 5 bases and the J gene lost 4 bases, with 23 bases spanning the gap. Germline CDR1 MNHEY, CDR2 SVGEGT. The CDR3 loop spans 17 amino acids. The CDR3 nucleotides read TGTGCCAGCAGTCCCACTCGGAGAGCCCCCGTGTCAGAGACCCAGTACTTC. Its protein is CASSPTRRAPVSETQYF.

Ten or more counts support this clonotype. The rearrangement links TRBV15 to TRBJ2-2; 7 positions agree with TRBD2. CDR3 length equals 16 residues. In germline, CDR1 is LNHNV, CDR2 YYDKDF (reference sequence). V gave up 5 bases and J gave up 4 bases; unmatched junction bases: 10. The CDR3 DNA is TGTGCCACCAGCGGTAGCGGGTGGGGGGGCACCGGGGAGCTGTTTTTT. This translates into CATSGSGWGGTGELFF.